The TCR beta chain described here comes from a study of T cell responses to AZD1222 COVID-19 vaccine. Study outcomes and limitations: Donors were largely white British and mainly female; clonal diversity was possibly underestimated. Baseline seropositives among AZD1222 recipients totaled only 5 to 7. It was only after the peak T cell response that any repertoires were sampled.

Sequencing was performed with immunoSEQ multiplex PCR; in TCRdb, only in-frame clones are kept and a portion is missing. The sample comprises over 45,000 clones, roughly 80% of which are singletons, and 6.6% rests with the top ten. Points on this clone: Its antigen is unidentified.

The CDR3 is 18 amino acids. Trimming removed 5 bases at V and 1 base at J, with 23 bases between. Germline CDR1 is SGHVS and CDR2 is FQNEAQ. The chain has TRBV7-8 and TRBJ1-1; the D gene is possibly TRBD1 (6 bases). Sample: peripheral blood, taken on day 0 of AZD1222 vaccination. The TCR was taken from an adult in good health. The chain's CDR3 is CASSPLLKRGQPNTEAFF. CDR3 DNA: TGTGCCAGCAGCCCCCTTCTAAAACGCGGACAGCCGAACACTGAAGCTTTCTTT.